Each of the 19 T cell receptor beta chains below was sequenced from the same sample in a study of CD8+ T cells in alopecia areata. It was with CD4, CD8alpha, NKG2D, NKG2ACE and other markers that pooled cutaneous lymph node cells were sorted. RNA was isolated and reverse transcribed to cDNA, the sequencing template. Only in-frame clones appear in the TCRdb table, and some are missing; sequencing was by immunoSEQ multiplex PCR. The data list 200,000 to 300,000 clones, none observed once; less than 1.5% falls to the top ten. The sequencing sample was made of CD4+ T cells sorted from a lymph node. These receptors all come from a C3H/HeJ mouse with alopecia areata. The mice in this strain carry MHC haplotype H2-k.

This clone was seen more than once but under ten times. These gene names are mouse names. Here the CDR3 reads CASRETGTNSDYTF. The CDR3 DNA, read in part, is TGTGCCAGCAGGGAGACAGGAACAAACTCC. The chain uses TRBV13-1 and TRBJ1-2; D perhaps matches TRBD1 (6 bases). The CDR3 end falls 4 residues outside the read, so it is completed with the germline J gene. The CDR3 spans 14 residues. Trimming cost V 5 bases and J 0 bases, with 11 bases left between them. Germline loops: CDR1 NSHNY, CDR2 SYGAGN.

This clone occurred a few times. Germline and genes: mouse. The sequence runs out 4 residues before the end of the CDR3; the remainder is reconstructed from the germline J gene. Other nucleotide sequences from this sample produce the same CDR3. The rearrangement joins TRBV13-1 to TRBJ1-2; D gene unclear. CDR3 length equals 13 residues. CDR1 is NSHNY and CDR2 is SYGAGN in the germline V gene. With 3 bases removed from V and 0 bases from J, the gap between germline ends came to 6 bases. This chain's CDR3 is CASSGTPNSDYTF. The part of the CDR3 DNA that was read is TGTGCCAGCAGTGGCACACCAAACTCC.

This clone showed up many times. Gene and germline names: mouse. Other DNA sequences in this sample translate to the same CDR3. Here the CDR3 reads CAWSLWGSAETLYF. The CDR3 DNA, read in part, is TGTGCCTGGAGTCTCTGGGGTAGTGCAGAA. V usage is TRBV31 and J usage is TRBJ2-3, with a weak D call TRBD2 (6 bases). The read finishes 4 residues shy of the CDR3 end, and the germline J gene is used to complete it. Germline V CDR1 and CDR2: GKSSPN, SITVG. The CDR3 is 14 residues long. V lost 0 bases, J lost 0 bases, and 7 bases lay in between.

This clone was seen ten or more times. Genes and germline come from the mouse. The sequenced fragment ends 4 residues before the CDR3 boundary, so the rest is inferred from the germline J gene. V is TRBV13-1 and J is TRBJ1-1; weak D call: TRBD1 (5 bases). CDR1 is NSHNY, CDR2 SYGAGN, per germline. The ends were cut back, 2 bases at V and 0 bases at J, with 8 bases in the middle. This CDR3 spans 14 amino acids. The CDR3 DNA, read in part, is TGTGCCAGCAGTGAGGGACTCTCAAACACA. Translated, it gives CASSEGLSNT. The full CDR3 protein is CASSEGLSNTEVFF.

Points on this clone: The gene names given are mouse names. The read ends 4 residues before the CDR3 terminus; that terminus is restored from the germline J gene. The V call is TRBV13-1, the J call TRBJ1-1; 9 positions match TRBD1. Unmatched junction bases numbered 8, after V lost 5 bases and J lost 3 bases. Germline CDR1 NSHNY, CDR2 SYGAGN. There are 15 residues in the CDR3. CDR3 DNA (partial): TGTGCCAGCAGGGAGGACAGGGGAGGGGACACA. It codes for CASREDRGGDT. The full CDR3 protein is CASREDRGGDTEVFF.

To note about this clone: Germline and genes: mouse. The CDR3 is cut off 4 residues early in the read; its end comes from the germline J gene. The V and J genes are TRBV13-2 and TRBJ2-7; 7 bases map to TRBD1. Germline-derived CDR1 and CDR2 are NNHNN and SYGAGS (reference sequence). The CDR3 is 13 amino acids. The CDR3 DNA, read in part, is TGTGCCAGCGGTGATGGGGGACAGTAT. Translation gives CASGDGGQY. The whole CDR3 sequence reads CASGDGGQYEQYF.

This clone was seen a few times. Germline and genes here are mouse. The read falls 4 residues short of the CDR3 end, and the missing part is taken from the germline J gene. This chain joins TRBV13-1 and TRBJ2-1; 9 bases are shared with TRBD1. This CDR3 has 14 amino acids. V lost 5 bases and J lost 4; bases outside the gene matches: 4. Per the germline V gene, CDR1 is NSHNY and CDR2 is SYGAGN. CDR3 loop: CASRPGQGYAEQFF. CDR3 DNA (partial): TGTGCCAGCAGGCCGGGACAGGGATATGCT.

Worth noting for this clone: Gene names refer to mouse genes. The read finishes 4 residues shy of the CDR3 end, and the germline J gene is used to complete it. The V gene is TRBV5, the J gene TRBJ2-3; 11 bases are a match to TRBD2. CDR3 length: 16 residues. Germline-derived CDR1 and CDR2 are LGHNA and YNLKQL (reference sequence). The DNA read from the CDR3 is TGTGCCAGCAGCCAAGATGACGGGACTGGGGGAGAA. As protein: CASSQDDGTGGE. The whole CDR3 region reads CASSQDDGTGGETLYF.

This clone was counted only a few times. All gene names here are mouse names. The read is 4 residues too short to cover the CDR3 end, so that end is filled in from the germline J gene. In the same sample, other DNA sequences code for this CDR3. This sequence joins TRBV12-1 and TRBJ1-2, with D possibly being TRBD1 (6 bases). V lost 0 bases and J lost 0, with 10 bases in between. This CDR3 comprises 15 residues. Germline V gene sequence: CDR1 SGHSN, CDR2 HYEKVE. This chain's CDR3 is CASSLVGHANSDYTF. CDR3 DNA, as far as it was read: TGTGCCAGCTCTCTCGTGGGACATGCAAACTCC.

This clone has only a few counts. Genes and germline are mouse. From the germline J gene comes the end of the CDR3, since the read stops 4 residues before it. This rearrangement joins TRBV13-2 to TRBJ2-2; weak D call: TRBD1 (7 bases). Trimming removed 1 base from V and 4 bases from J, with 11 bases in between. The germline V gene encodes CDR1 NNHNN and CDR2 SYGAGS (reference sequence). The CDR3 spans 15 residues. Incomplete CDR3 DNA: TGTGCCAGCGGTGATCGTAGGGGGCCCACCGGG. This translates into CASGDRRGPTG. The full CDR3 sequence reads CASGDRRGPTGQLYF.

This clone was seen repeatedly, ten times or more. Gene labels here are mouse ones. The CDR3 extends 4 residues past the end of the read, so its final part is completed from the germline J gene. V is TRBV31 and J is TRBJ2-3; no clear D gene. In germline, CDR1 is GKSSPN, CDR2 SITVG. Trimming stripped 0 bases from V and 0 bases from J, with 4 bases between. CDR3 length: 13 residues. The CDR3 is CAWSLQSAETLYF. The covered CDR3 bases are TGTGCCTGGAGTCTACAGAGTGCAGAA.

This clone was observed a handful of times. The genes and germline here are from mouse. The CDR3 end falls 4 residues outside the read, so it is completed with the germline J gene. This rearrangement joins TRBV13-2 to TRBJ1-1; weak D call: TRBD1 (6 bases). The CDR3 sequence is 16 residues long. Germline V CDR1 and CDR2: NNHNN, SYGAGS (reference sequence). Trimming pared 0 bases from V and 0 bases from J, leaving 12 bases between. CDR3 DNA, as far as it was read: TGTGCCAGCGGTGATGCCGCAGGGGTTGCAAACACA. It specifies CASGDAAGVANT. The whole CDR3 protein reads CASGDAAGVANTEVFF.

In regard to this clone: Germline and genes here are mouse. The CDR3 end falls 4 residues outside the read, so it is completed with the germline J gene. This same CDR3 is encoded by further DNA sequences in the sample. The chain uses TRBV1 and TRBJ1-1; no definite D call. The germline V and J ends were trimmed by 4 bases and 1 base, with 4 bases remaining between them. CDR3 length equals 12 residues. CDR1 and CDR2 (germline): NSQYPW, LRSPGD (reference sequence). The CDR3 sequence is CTCSDRNTEVFF. The CDR3 bases that were read are TGCACCTGCAGTGACAGAAACACA.

A few counts support this clone. The listed genes are named as in mouse. The CDR3 end lies 4 residues beyond the end of the read and is filled in from the germline J gene. Other DNA sequences within the sample encode an identical CDR3. This chain connects TRBV14 to TRBJ2-2; 9 bases match TRBD1. Per germline, CDR1 SGHDT and CDR2 FRDEAV. With 4 bases clipped from V and 3 bases from J, the junction kept 4 bases outside the gene matches. This CDR3 is built from 15 residues. CDR3 DNA, as far as it was read: TGTGCCAGCAGTCTGACAGGGGGGGACACCGGG. Translation gives CASSLTGGDTG. The entire CDR3 reads CASSLTGGDTGQLYF. The variable domain in full, completed from reference TRBV14 and TRBJ2-2, reads EAGVTQSPRYAVLQEGQAVSFWCDPISGHDTLYWYQQPRDQGPQLLVYFRDEAVIDNSQLPSDRFSAVRPKGTNSTLKIQSAKQGDTATYLCASSLTGGDTGQLYFGEGSKLTVL.

Points on this clone: The gene names here belong to mouse. The sequenced fragment ends 3 residues before the CDR3 boundary, so the rest is inferred from the germline J gene. This sequence joins TRBV19 and TRBJ1-6; D is unclear. TRBJ1-6 is known as an ORF, though its function is uncertain. The CDR3 totals 14 residues. V lost 2 bases and J lost 3, with 6 bases in between. Germline V gives CDR1 FNHDT, CDR2 SITEND (reference sequence). The CDR3 bases that were read are TGTGCCAGCAGTATCACAGTCTATAATTCGCCC. This gives the protein CASSITVYNSP. From start to end, the CDR3 is CASSITVYNSPLYF.

Details on this clone: This may stem from a read error, because a much larger clone lies one nucleotide away. Mouse names are used for the genes. The same CDR3 is also encoded by other DNA sequences in this sample. The sequenced part of the CDR3 DNA is TGTGCCAGCAGTGATGCAGGTGCAGAA. It translates to CASSDAGAE. The whole CDR3 sequence is CASSDAGAETLYF. V is TRBV13-1 and J is TRBJ2-3; D not certain. The CDR3 end lies 4 residues beyond the end of the read and is filled in from the germline J gene. Trimming cost V 0 bases and J 1 base, with 3 bases left between them. Germline CDR1 and CDR2: NSHNY and SYGAGN. The CDR3 extends over 13 amino acids.

Note on this clone: Genes and germline come from the mouse. Read coverage stops 4 residues before the CDR3 terminus; the germline J gene supplies the remainder. The gene calls are TRBV17 and TRBJ2-4; 9 nucleotides align to TRBD1. This CDR3 has 16 amino acids. Germline V CDR1 and CDR2: MNHDT, YYDKIL. CDR3 residues: CASRIRDRVRGNTLYF. Incomplete CDR3 DNA: TGTGCTAGCAGGATCCGGGACAGGGTCAGGGGAAAC.

This clone appeared a few times. All gene names here are mouse names. The read terminates 4 residues ahead of where the CDR3 ends, so the germline J gene completes it. The gene calls are TRBV14 and TRBJ2-5, with D perhaps TRBD2 (7 bases). The CDR3 loop spans 14 amino acids. Germline V gene sequence: CDR1 SGHDT, CDR2 FRDEAV. Trimming removed 1 base from V and 2 bases from J, with 8 bases in between. Incomplete CDR3 DNA: TGTGCCAGCAGTTTCGGGGGGCTCCAAGAC. Amino acid sequence: CASSFGGLQD. The complete CDR3 reads CASSFGGLQDTQYF.

Worth noting for this clone: Gene names and germline match the mouse. The read halts 4 residues ahead of the CDR3 end, with the missing end drawn from the germline J gene. V and J are TRBV19 and TRBJ2-1; TRBD2 matches at 10 bases. The CDR3 totals 15 residues. Germline loops: CDR1 FNHDT, CDR2 SITEND (reference sequence). Here the CDR3 reads CASSRRTGGLAEQFF. CDR3 bases read: TGTGCCAGCAGCCGACGGACTGGGGGTCTGGCT.